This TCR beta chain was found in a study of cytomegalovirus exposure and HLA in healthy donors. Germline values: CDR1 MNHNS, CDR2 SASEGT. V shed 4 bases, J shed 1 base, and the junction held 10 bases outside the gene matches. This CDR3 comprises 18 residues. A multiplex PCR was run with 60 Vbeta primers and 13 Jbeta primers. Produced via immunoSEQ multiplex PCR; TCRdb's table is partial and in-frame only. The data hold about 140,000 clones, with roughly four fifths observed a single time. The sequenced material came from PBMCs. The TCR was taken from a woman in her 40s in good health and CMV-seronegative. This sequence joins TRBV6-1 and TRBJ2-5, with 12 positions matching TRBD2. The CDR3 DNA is TGTGCCAGCAGTGCTGGGGGGACTAGCGGGCTTTTCCAAGAGACCCAGTACTTC. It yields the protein CASSAGGTSGLFQETQYF.